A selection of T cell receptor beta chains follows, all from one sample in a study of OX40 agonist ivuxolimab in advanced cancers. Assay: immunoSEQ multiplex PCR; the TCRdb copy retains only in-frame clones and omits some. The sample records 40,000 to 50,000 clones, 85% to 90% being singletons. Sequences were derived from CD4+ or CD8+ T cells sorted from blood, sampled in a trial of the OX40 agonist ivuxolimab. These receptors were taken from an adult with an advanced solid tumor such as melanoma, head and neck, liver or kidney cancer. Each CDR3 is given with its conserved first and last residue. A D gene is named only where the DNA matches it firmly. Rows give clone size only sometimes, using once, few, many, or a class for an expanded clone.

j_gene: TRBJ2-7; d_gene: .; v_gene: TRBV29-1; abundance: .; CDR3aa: CSVEDRGGTRVEQYF; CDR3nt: TGCAGCGTTGAAGATCGGGGAGGTACCAGGGTCGAGCAGTACTTC
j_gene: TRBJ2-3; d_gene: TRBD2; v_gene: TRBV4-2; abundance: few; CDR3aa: CASSSPGGKGGTDTQYF; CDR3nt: TGTGCCAGCAGCTCCCCGGGGGGGAAAGGAGGCACAGATACGCAGTATTTT
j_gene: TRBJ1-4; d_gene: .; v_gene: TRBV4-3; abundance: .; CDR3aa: CASSIQQGPEEKLFF; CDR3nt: TGCGCCAGCAGCATCCAACAGGGCCCAGAAGAAAAACTGTTTTTT
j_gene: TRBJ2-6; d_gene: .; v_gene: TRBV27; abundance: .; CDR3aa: CASRDSGVTSGANVLTF; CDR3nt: TGTGCCTCCAGGGACAGCGGGGTTACCTCTGGGGCCAACGTCCTGACTTTC
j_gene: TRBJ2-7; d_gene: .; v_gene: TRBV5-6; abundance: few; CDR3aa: CASSLVVAGPYEQYF; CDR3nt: TGTGCCAGCAGCTTGGTGGTAGCCGGGCCCTACGAGCAGTACTTC
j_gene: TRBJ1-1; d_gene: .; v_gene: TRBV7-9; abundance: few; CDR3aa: CASSFDNEAFF; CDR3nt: TGTGCCAGCAGCTTTGACAATGAAGCTTTCTTT
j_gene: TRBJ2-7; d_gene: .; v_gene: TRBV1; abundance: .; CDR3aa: CTSSQAGLSYEQYF; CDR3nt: TGCACCAGCAGCCAAGCGGGACTATCCTACGAGCAGTACTTC
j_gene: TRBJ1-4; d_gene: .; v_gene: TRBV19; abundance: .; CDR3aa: CASSSRGGGEKLFF; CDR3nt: TGTGCCAGTAGTTCTCGCGGGGGAGGGGAAAAACTGTTTTTT
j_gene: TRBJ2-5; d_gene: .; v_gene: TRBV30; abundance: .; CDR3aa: CAWSVGGAQETQYF; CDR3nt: TGTGCCTGGAGTGTAGGGGGGGCCCAAGAGACCCAGTACTTC
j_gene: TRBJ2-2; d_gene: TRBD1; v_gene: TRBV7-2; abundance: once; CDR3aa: CASSTRQGIPTGELFF; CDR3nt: TGTGCCAGCAGCACTCGACAGGGAATCCCCACCGGGGAGCTGTTTTTT
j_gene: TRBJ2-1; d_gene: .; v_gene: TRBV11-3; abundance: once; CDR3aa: CASSPGPPGGQFF; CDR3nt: TGTGCCAGCAGCCCCGGCCCTCCCGGGGGGCAGTTCTTC
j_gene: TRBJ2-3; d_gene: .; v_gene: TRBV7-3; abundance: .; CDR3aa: CASSEGGFSTDTQYF; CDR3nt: TGTGCCAGCAGTGAAGGGGGATTCTCCACAGATACGCAGTATTTT
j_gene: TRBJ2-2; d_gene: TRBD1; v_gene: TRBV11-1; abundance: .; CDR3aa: CASSSGTGKVGELFF; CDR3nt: TGTGCCAGCAGCTCCGGGACAGGAAAAGTCGGGGAGCTGTTTTTT
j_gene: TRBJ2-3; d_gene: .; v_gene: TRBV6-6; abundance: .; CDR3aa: CASSPPGVTDTQYF; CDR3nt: TGTGCCAGCAGTCCACCGGGCGTTACAGATACGCAGTATTTT
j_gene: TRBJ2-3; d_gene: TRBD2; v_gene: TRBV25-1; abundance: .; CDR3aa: CASSDHNSGRTDTQYF; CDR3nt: TGTGCCAGCAGTGATCATAACAGCGGGAGAACAGATACGCAGTATTTT
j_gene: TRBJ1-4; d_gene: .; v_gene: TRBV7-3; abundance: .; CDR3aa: CASRPGRFATNEKLFF; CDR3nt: TGTGCCAGCAGGCCGGGACGGTTTGCAACTAATGAAAAACTGTTTTTT
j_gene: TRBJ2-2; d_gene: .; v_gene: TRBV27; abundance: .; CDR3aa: CASNPDMNTGELFF; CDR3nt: TGTGCCAGCAATCCGGACATGAACACCGGGGAGCTGTTTTTT
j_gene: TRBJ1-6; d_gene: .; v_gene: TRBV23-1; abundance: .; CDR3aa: CASSQSCRTPLHF; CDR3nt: TGCGCCAGCAGTCAATCGTGTCGAACACCCCTCCACTTT
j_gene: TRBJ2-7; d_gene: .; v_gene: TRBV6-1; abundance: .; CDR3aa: CASSEEGAGTYEQYF; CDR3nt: TGTGCCAGCAGTGAAGAGGGCGCCGGGACCTACGAGCAGTACTTC